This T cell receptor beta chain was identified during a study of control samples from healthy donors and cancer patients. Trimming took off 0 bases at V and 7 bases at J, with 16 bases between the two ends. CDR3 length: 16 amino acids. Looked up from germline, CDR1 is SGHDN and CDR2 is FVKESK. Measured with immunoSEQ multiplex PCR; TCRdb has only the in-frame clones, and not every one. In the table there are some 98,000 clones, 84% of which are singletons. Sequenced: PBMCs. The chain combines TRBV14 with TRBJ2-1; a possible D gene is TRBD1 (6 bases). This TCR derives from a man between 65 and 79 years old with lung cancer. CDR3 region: CASSQDLTGTGNEQFF. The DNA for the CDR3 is TGTGCCAGCAGCCAAGATCTGACAGGAACGGGGAATGAGCAGTTCTTC.